These 12 T cell receptor beta chains originate from one sample sequenced in a study (dated by TCRdb to between 2015 and 2017). Libraries were made using 5' RACE. The data were produced on an Illumina MiSeq. TCRdb applied fastp at Q25 and MiXCR to the public reads, then kept only in-frame beta chains. Rows matching on CDR3 protein sequence are summarized as one entry with the most common DNA and genes. A total of about 50,000 distinct CDR3 sequences appear in this sample, 15% to 20% of them only once. The top ten clones comprise approximately 2.1% of the sample. The sequenced sample was naive CD4+ T cells sorted from blood. The meaning of the sample's cell subset or site label: naive CD4+ T cells, CD4+CD45RA+CD25-. All receptors come from a female donor with breast cancer.

Judged by abundance, this clonotype is medium-sized (0.01 to 0.1%). V and J are TRBV10-3 and TRBJ1-6; D not certain. This CDR3 is built from 15 residues. The V end was cut by 3 bases, the J end by 6 bases, with 12 bases between. Germline values: CDR1 ENHRY, CDR2 SYGVKD. The CDR3 DNA follows: TGTGCCATCAGTGAAGTCGCAGGATCTAATTCACCCCTCCACTTT. Translation gives CAISEVAGSNSPLHF.

This chain links TRBV28 with TRBJ1-2, with a tentative D call TRBD1 (6 bases). CDR3 length: 16 residues. V gave up 2 bases and J gave up 9 bases, with 22 bases separating them. Germline-derived CDR1 and CDR2 are MDHEN and SYDVKM. CDR3 amino acids: CASSLQSGTGLSSYTF. CDR3 nucleotide sequence: TGTGCCAGCAGTTTACAGTCCGGAACAGGGTTGTCGAGCTACACCTTC.

The chain combines TRBV7-9 with TRBJ1-2; 10 bases are shared with TRBD1. The germline V gene has CDR1 SEHNR and CDR2 FQNEAQ (reference sequence). This CDR3 is built from 15 residues. V lost 4 bases to trimming and J lost 5 bases; unmatched junction nucleotides: 7. CDR3 bases: TGTGCCAGCAGCTCTTGGGACAGGGGTTATTATGGCTACACCTTC. Amino acid sequence: CASSSWDRGYYGYTF. Based on the CDR3 plus reference TRBV7-9 and TRBJ1-2, the full variable domain is DTGVSQNPRHKITKRGQNVTFRCDPISEHNRLYWYRQTLGQGPEFLTYFQNEAQLEKSRLLSDRFSAERPKGSFSTLEIQRTEQGDSAMYLCASSSWDRGYYGYTFGSGTRLTVV.

For the CDR3, the DNA is TGTGCCAGCAGCTTAAATAGCGGGAGCATGACCGGGGAGCTGTTTTTT. Its protein product is CASSLNSGSMTGELFF. The rearrangement links TRBV7-3 to TRBJ2-2, with 9 bases identical to TRBD2. Germline V CDR1 and CDR2: SGHTA, FQGTGA. The V segment lost 1 base and the J segment 5 bases; nucleotides outside the gene matches: 5. CDR3 length equals 16 residues.

This clonotype was picked up many times. The chain recombines TRBV5-1 with TRBJ2-3; TRBD1 is a possible D gene (6 bases). There are 14 residues in the CDR3. Trimming shortened V by 5 bases and J by 3 bases, and 13 bases separated the two germline ends. The germline V gene has CDR1 SGHRS and CDR2 YFSETQ. CDR3 region: CASRLTGTTDTQYF. The CDR3 DNA reads TGCGCCAGCAGGCTAACAGGGACGACAGATACGCAGTATTTT.

This clonotype was observed at least ten times. This chain links TRBV5-1 with TRBJ2-1; the D gene could be TRBD1 or TRBD2 (6 bases each). The germline V gene has CDR1 SGHRS and CDR2 YFSETQ. CDR3 length equals 14 residues. The ends were cut back, 4 bases at V and 8 bases at J, with 16 bases in the middle. The CDR3 sequence: CASSPGAPWDEQFF. DNA for the CDR3: TGCGCCAGCAGCCCGGGGGCCCCCTGGGATGAGCAGTTCTTC.

The rearrangement uses TRBV29-1 and TRBJ2-1, with 7 nucleotides matching TRBD1. In germline, CDR1 is SQVTM, CDR2 ANQGSEA. V trimming: 3 bases; J trimming: 12 bases; junction bases outside the gene matches: 8. This CDR3 is 12 amino acids long. CDR3 protein: CSVEGTELAQFF. CDR3 DNA: TGCAGCGTTGAGGGGACAGAGCTTGCGCAGTTCTTC.

The J gene is TRBJ2-7, the V gene TRBV28, with D possibly matching TRBD2 (6 bases). CDR1 and CDR2 (germline): MDHEN, SYDVKM. V was pared by 8 bases and J by 9 bases, with 14 bases between. The CDR3 runs to 11 residues. The CDR3: CASYGSSRQYF. The CDR3 nucleotides read TGTGCCAGCTACGGGAGTTCGAGGCAGTACTTC.

In this sample, this clonotype turned up many times. V is TRBV5-1 and J is TRBJ2-2; D assignment may be TRBD1 or TRBD2 (5 bases each). The CDR3 runs 16 residues. Germline V gives CDR1 SGHRS, CDR2 YFSETQ. V was trimmed by 0 bases and J by 4 bases, leaving 13 bases between them. This chain's CDR3 is CASSLGQGESTGELFF. CDR3 in DNA: TGCGCCAGCAGCTTGGGGCAGGGAGAGAGCACCGGGGAGCTGTTTTTT.

The gene calls are TRBV6-2 or TRBV6-3 and TRBJ2-1, with D tentatively TRBD2 (6 bases). Looked up from germline, CDR1 is MNHEY and CDR2 is SVGEGT. This CDR3 comprises 12 residues. V lost 5 bases and J lost 8, with 10 bases in between. The CDR3 DNA is TGTGCCAGCAGTCCTAGCGACGATGAGCAGTTCTTC. This translates into CASSPSDDEQFF.

This clonotype was counted at least ten times. The V call is TRBV5-1, the J call TRBJ2-3; D may be TRBD1 (5 bases). The CDR3 spans 15 residues. V lost 0 bases and J lost 1, with 9 bases in between. Per germline, CDR1 SGHRS and CDR2 YFSETQ. DNA of the CDR3: TGCGCCAGCAGCTTGGTGGCAGGGCGCACAGATACGCAGTATTTT. Protein sequence: CASSLVAGRTDTQYF.

This clonotype has at least ten counts. The V and J genes are TRBV20-1 and TRBJ2-1; 9 bases fit TRBD2. Per the germline V gene, CDR1 is DFQATT and CDR2 is SNEGSKA (reference sequence). V was pared by 1 base and J by 2 bases, with 6 bases of the junction left unmatched. The CDR3 loop spans 16 amino acids. CDR3 residues: CSARALAGVAYNEQFF. CDR3 nucleotide sequence: TGCAGTGCTAGAGCTTTAGCGGGAGTAGCCTACAATGAGCAGTTCTTC.